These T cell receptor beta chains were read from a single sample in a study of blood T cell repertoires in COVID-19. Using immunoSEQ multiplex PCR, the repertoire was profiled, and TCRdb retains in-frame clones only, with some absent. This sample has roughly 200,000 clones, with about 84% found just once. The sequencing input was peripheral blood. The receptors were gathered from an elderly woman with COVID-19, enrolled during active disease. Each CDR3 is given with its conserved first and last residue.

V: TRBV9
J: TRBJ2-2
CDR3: CASSVVSRASGGELFF

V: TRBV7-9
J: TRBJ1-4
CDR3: CASSLDRLKGEKLFF

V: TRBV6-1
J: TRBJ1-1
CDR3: CASSEAGRVGAFF

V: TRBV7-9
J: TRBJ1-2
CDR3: CASSRPGGVGDGYTF

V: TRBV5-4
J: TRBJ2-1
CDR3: CASARGTSEYNEQFF

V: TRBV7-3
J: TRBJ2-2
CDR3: CASSPGTSGPGELFF

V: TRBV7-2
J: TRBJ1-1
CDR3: CASGRDRGGAFF

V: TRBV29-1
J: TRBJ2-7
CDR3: CSVDERTSGLKEQYF

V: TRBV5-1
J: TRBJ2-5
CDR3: CASSQTSGAQETQYF

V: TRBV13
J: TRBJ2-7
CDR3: CASSSRDRDYEQYF

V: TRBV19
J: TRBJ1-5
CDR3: CASSLDRVGQPQHF

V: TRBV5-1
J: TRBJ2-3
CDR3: CASSLGTSSDTQYF

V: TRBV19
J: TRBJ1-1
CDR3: CASSPRADTEAFF

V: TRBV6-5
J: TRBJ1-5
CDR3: CASTLQTGIHQPQHF

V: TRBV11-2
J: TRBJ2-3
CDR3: CASSLGPLSSTDTQYF

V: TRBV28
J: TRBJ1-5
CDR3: CASRGQGPGTQSGNQPQHF

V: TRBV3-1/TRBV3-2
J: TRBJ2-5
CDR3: CASSQDGGQGTETQYF

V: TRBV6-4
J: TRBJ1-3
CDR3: CASSDDGNSGNTIYF

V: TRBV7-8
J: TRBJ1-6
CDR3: CASSARIGQGDSPLHF

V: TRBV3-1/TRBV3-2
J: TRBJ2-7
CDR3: CASSQAPGEQYF

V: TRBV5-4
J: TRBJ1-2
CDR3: CASQLYRGGNYGYTF

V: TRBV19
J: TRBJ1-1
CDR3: CASSTTGAAVAFF

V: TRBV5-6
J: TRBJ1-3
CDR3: CASSRSPGLVGTIYF

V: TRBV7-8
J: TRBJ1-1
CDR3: CASSLVTGHRLNTEAFF

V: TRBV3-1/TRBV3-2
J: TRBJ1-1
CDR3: CASSHTPNTEAFF

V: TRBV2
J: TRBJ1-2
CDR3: CASSEKGNYGYTF

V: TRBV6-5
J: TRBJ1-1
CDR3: CASSYNRVSEAFF

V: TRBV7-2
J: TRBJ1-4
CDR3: CASSLGPGGRGEKLFF

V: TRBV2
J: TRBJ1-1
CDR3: CASSGPGGGTEAFF

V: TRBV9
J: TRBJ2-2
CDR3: CASSGGLAHTGELFF